Described below is a single T cell receptor (beta chain) sequence and its context. Its antigen is unknown. No qualities accompany the bases; no much larger clone lies one base away. The source of the sample is a study of a mutant IDH1 vaccine in newly diagnosed glioma (dated by TCRdb to 2020 to 2022). At the level of the whole study: Eight vaccinations were administered to patients in weeks 1, 3, 5, 7, 11, 15, 19 and 23, corresponding to visits V03 through V10. Vaccination started 4-6 weeks after radiotherapy alone, or was given together with temozolomide cycles in the groups whose treatment included chemotherapy. The roughly 30 treated patients were 62.5% male and around 40% female, with a mean age of around 40 years. Before enrollment, patients had received standard therapy of radiotherapy alone, temozolomide alone, or radiochemotherapy with temozolomide; most received the combination. Peripheral blood samples were drawn at six visits, namely V03 (baseline), V05, V07, V10, V12 and V13. For exploratory analyses, fewer than 30 treated patients had longitudinal TCRB deep sequencing done wherever samples were available. Study-level results and caveats: Immune responses induced by the vaccine were seen in approximately 92% of patients across multiple MHC alleles. No apparent relationship was observed between pseudoprogression and alterations in the top peripheral T cell clonotypes detected by TCRB sequencing. According to the authors, sample limitations meant that analyses of patient blood samples could not be reproduced. Selection of PBMC samples for TCRB deep sequencing was based on availability.

Spanning cysteine to phenylalanine, the CDR3 consists of 13 amino acids. Just the 39-base CDR3 DNA is kept, in frame starting at base 1. Compared with germline, V lacks 7 bases and J lacks 5 bases; bases without a gene match: 7. The germline V gene yields SQVTM for CDR1 and ANQGSEA for CDR2. Read against the paper, the sample's time point label means: week 11, during vaccination. Every vaccine dose consisted of 300 ug of a 20-mer mutant IDH1 peptide in Montanide, administered subcutaneously together with topical imiquimod. Newly diagnosed WHO grade 3 or 4 IDH1-mutant astrocytomas showing loss of nuclear ATRX were present in the donors. The samples were drawn from NOA16, a multicentre, single-arm, open-label phase I trial in Germany that tested a mutant IDH1 peptide vaccine in humans for the first time. Genomic DNA for TCRB sequencing was isolated from EDTA blood with the DNeasy Blood and Tissue Kit.

Receptor amplification or capture employed the immunoSEQ multiplex PCR assay. Following the manufacturer's protocol, the hsTCRB Kit was used to amplify rearranged TCR beta chain sequences. Sequencing of TCRB libraries was carried out on an Illumina MiSeq. The authors processed their data as follows. Demultiplexing, trimming and gene mapping were performed with the kit vendor's proprietary platform. Here the immuneACCESS table is served through TCRdb, limited to in-frame sequences with V and J called. Missing clones are a known gap in these copies; in checked studies unresolved V genes cover under half, and the rest lacks a known reason. That table is the source of V, J and clone size, and D and trimming were worked out from the DNA. The sample records about 62,000 clones, approximately 90% of which are singletons. The ten largest clones capture 1.9% of the sample.

The sequence came from a man aged 35 to 55 with glioma. The sequence links TRBV29-1 to TRBJ1-1, with 10 central nucleotides matching TRBD1. The specimen comprised PBMCs, sampled from a glioma patient whose treatment included an IDH1 peptide vaccine. The bases are TGCAGCGCTACCGGGACAGGGGCAACTGAAGCTTTCTTT. Its protein is CSATGTGATEAFF.